Sequencing of this T cell receptor (beta chain) was carried out in a study of HIV-infected patients and healthy controls. Reverse transcription used around 500 ng RNA and constant-region primers for alpha and beta. Alpha and beta chain libraries were made separately by chain-specific third strand synthesis with multiplexing indices. Ligation attached cDNA to a 5' RACE adapter that carried a random hexamer and SP2 site. A 12-nucleotide barcode per molecule came from two concatenated random hexamers added pre-amplification. TCRdb redid the calling of the 5' RACE reads with MiXCR, one entry per CDR3 protein. The data show 15,000 to 20,000 distinct CDR3 sequences, with around 5% seen just once and 1.9% held by the top ten. This clonotype was counted ten times or more. Its specificity is not known. The study's findings and limits: The seeming recovery of the Gini index after therapy in HIV-infected patients vanished in size-matched data. HIV+ repertoires were severely depleted of MAIT alpha-chain CDR3s, unlike healthy controls.

All unsorted peripheral T cells were captured because whole blood was used without fractionation. The germline V gene encodes CDR1 LNHDA and CDR2 SQIVND (reference sequence). This CDR3 has 12 residues. V was clipped by 7 bases and J by 5 bases, with 11 bases between them. The specimen sequenced was blood. The source of this sequence is an adult in good health. The chain combines TRBV19 with TRBJ1-1; possible D gene TRBD1, 5 bases. The CDR3 here is CASTIGGTEAFF. The CDR3 region has the DNA TGTGCCAGTACCATCGGGGGGACTGAAGCTTTCTTT. Using reference TRBV19 and TRBJ1-1 for the parts outside the CDR3, the full variable domain is DGGITQSPKYLFRKEGQNVTLSCEQNLNHDAMYWYRQDPGQGLRLIYYSQIVNDFQKGDIAEGYSVSREKKESFPLTVTSAQKNPTAFYLCASTIGGTEAFFGQGTRLTVV.